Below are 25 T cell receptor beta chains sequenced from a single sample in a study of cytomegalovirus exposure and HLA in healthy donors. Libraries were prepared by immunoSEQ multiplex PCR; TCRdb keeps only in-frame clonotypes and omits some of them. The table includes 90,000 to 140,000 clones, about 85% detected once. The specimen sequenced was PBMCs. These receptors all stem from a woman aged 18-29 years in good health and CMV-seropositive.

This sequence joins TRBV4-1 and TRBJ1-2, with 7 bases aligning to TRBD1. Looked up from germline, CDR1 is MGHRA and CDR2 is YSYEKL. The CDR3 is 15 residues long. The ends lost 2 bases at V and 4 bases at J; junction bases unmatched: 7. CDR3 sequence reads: CASSQPRDRAYGYTF. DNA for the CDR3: TGCGCCAGCAGCCAACCCCGGGACAGAGCCTATGGCTACACCTTC.

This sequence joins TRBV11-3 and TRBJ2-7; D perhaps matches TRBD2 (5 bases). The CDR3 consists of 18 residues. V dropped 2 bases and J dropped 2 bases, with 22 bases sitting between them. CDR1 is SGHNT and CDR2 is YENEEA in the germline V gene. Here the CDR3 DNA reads TGTGCCAGCAGCTTAACCCGTGGGAGTACCAGCCTAGCCTACGAGCAGTACTTC. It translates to CASSLTRGSTSLAYEQYF.

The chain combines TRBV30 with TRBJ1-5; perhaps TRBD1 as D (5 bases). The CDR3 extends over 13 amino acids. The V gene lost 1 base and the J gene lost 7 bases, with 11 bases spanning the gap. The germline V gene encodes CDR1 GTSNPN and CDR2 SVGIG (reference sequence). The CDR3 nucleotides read TGTGCCTGGAGTGGCCAGGGTGACCAGCCCCAGCATTTT. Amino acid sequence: CAWSGQGDQPQHF.

The CDR3 loop reads CASSMEGPDTQYF. Written as DNA, the CDR3 is TGTGCCAGTAGTATGGAGGGGCCAGATACGCAGTATTTT. This chain links TRBV19 with TRBJ2-3; TRBD2 might be the D (6 bases). Germline CDR1 reads LNHDA; CDR2 reads SQIVND (reference sequence). Trimming pared 3 bases from V and 4 bases from J, leaving 8 bases between. The CDR3 consists of 13 residues.

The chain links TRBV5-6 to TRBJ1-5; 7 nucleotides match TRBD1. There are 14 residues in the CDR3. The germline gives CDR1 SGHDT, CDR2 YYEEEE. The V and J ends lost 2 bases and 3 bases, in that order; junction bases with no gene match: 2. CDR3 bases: TGTGCCAGCAGCTTCACAGGGGACAATCAGCCCCAGCATTTT. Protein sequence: CASSFTGDNQPQHF.

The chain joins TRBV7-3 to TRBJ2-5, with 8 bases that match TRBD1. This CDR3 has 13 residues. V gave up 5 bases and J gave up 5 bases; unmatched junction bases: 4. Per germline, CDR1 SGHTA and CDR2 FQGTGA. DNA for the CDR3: TGTGCCAGCAGCCAGGGGGCTTTTGAGACCCAGTACTTC. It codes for CASSQGAFETQYF.

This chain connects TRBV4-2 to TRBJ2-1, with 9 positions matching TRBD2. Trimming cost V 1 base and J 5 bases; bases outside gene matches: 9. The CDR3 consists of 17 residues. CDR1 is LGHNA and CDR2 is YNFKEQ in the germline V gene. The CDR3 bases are TGTGCCAGCAGCCAAGGGGTAGCGGGAGACACACACAATGAGCAGTTCTTC. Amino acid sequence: CASSQGVAGDTHNEQFF.

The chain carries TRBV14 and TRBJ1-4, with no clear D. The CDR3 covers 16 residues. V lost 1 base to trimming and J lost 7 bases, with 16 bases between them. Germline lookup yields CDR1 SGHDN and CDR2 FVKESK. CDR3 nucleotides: TGTGCCAGCAGCCAAGTCTTTGCAGGAGGACGTGAAAAACTGTTTTTT. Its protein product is CASSQVFAGGREKLFF. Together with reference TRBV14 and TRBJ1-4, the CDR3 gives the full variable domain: EAGVTQFPSHSVIEKGQTVTLRCDPISGHDNLYWYRRVMGKEIKFLLHFVKESKQDESGMPNNRFLAERTGGTYSTLKVQPAELEDSGVYFCASSQVFAGGREKLFFGSGTQLSVL.

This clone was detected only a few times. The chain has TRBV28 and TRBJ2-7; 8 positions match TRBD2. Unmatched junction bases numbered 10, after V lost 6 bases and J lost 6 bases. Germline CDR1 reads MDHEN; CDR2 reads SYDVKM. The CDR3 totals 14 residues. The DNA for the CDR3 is TGTGCCAGCAGCCAAGGACCGGGGGGGACCGAGCAGTACTTC. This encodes CASSQGPGGTEQYF.

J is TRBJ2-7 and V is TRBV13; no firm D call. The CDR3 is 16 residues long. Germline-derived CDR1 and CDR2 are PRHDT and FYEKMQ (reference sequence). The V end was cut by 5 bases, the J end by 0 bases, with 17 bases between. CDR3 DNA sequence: TGTGCCAGCAGCGCAACGAGAAGCGCGAGCTCCTACGAGCAGTACTTC. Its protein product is CASSATRSASSYEQYF. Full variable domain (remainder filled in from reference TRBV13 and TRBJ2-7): AAGVIQSPRHLIKEKRETATLKCYPIPRHDTVYWYQQGPGQDPQFLISFYEKMQSDKGSIPDRFSAQQFSDYHSELNMSSLELGDSALYFCASSATRSASSYEQYFGPGTRLTVT.

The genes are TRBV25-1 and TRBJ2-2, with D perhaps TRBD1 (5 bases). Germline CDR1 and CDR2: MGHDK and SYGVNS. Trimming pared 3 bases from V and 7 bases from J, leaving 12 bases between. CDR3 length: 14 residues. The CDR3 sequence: CASSDAGKGGELFF. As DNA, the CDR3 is TGTGCCAGCAGTGACGCAGGGAAAGGCGGGGAGCTGTTTTTT.

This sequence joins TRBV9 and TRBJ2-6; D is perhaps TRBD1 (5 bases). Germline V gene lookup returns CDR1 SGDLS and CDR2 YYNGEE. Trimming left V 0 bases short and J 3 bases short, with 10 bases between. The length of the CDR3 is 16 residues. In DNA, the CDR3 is TGTGCCAGCAGCGTAGGAGAAGGGGATGGGGCCAACGTCCTGACTTTC. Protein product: CASSVGEGDGANVLTF.

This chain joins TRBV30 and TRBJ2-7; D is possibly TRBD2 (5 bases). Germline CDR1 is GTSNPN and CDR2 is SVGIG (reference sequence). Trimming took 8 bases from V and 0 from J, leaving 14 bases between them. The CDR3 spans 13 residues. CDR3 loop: CASTVGSSYEQYF. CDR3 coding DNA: TGTGCCAGTACGGTGGGGAGCTCCTACGAGCAGTACTTC.

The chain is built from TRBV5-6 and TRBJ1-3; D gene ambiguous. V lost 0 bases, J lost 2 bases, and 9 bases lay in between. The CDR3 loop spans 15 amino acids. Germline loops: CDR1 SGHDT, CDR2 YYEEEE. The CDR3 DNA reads TGTGCCAGCAGCTTGGGGGCTGTCCCTGGAAACACCATATATTTT. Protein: CASSLGAVPGNTIYF.

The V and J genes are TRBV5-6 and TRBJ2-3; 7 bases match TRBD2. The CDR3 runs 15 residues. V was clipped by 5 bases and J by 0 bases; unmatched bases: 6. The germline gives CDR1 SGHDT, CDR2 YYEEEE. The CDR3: CASSRDGGSTDTQYF. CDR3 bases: TGTGCCAGCAGTCGGGACGGGGGGAGCACAGATACGCAGTATTTT.

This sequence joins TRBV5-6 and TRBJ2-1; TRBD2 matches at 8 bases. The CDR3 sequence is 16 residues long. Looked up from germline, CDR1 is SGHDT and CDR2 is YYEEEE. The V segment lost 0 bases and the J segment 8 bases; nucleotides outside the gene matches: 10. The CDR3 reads CASSLGRRGANYEQFF. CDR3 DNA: TGTGCCAGCAGCTTGGGTCGGCGGGGGGCAAACTATGAGCAGTTCTTC.

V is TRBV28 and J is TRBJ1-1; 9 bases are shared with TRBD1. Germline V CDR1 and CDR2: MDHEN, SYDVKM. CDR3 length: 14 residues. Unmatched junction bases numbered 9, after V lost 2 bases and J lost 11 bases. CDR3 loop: CASSLLQGAIGAFF. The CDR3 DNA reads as TGTGCCAGCAGTTTACTACAGGGGGCGATTGGCGCTTTCTTT.

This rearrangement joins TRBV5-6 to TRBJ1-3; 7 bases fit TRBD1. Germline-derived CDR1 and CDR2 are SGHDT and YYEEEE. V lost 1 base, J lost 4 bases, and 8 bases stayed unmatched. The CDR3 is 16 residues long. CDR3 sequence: CASSLFRDRAGNTIYF. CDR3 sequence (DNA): TGTGCCAGCAGCTTGTTTAGAGACAGGGCAGGAAACACCATATATTTT.

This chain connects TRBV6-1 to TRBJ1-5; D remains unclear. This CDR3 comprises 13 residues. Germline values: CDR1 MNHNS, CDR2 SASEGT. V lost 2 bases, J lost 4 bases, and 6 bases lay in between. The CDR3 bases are TGTGCCAGCAGTGAACAGGATAATCAGCCCCAGCATTTT. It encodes CASSEQDNQPQHF.

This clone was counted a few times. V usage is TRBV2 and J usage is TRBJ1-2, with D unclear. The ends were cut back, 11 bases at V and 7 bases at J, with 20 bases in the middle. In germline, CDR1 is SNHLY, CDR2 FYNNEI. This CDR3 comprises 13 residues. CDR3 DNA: TGTGCCTCGGGGAGGAGGGTGGATGGTGGCTACACCTTC. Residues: CASGRRVDGGYTF.

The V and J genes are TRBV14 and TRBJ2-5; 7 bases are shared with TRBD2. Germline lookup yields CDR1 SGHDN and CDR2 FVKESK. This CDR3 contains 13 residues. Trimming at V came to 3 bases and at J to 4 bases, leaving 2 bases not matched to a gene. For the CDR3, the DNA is TGTGCCAGCAGCCACGGGGGGAGAGAGACCCAGTACTTC. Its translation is CASSHGGRETQYF. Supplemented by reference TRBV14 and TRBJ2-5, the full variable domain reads EAGVTQFPSHSVIEKGQTVTLRCDPISGHDNLYWYRRVMGKEIKFLLHFVKESKQDESGMPNNRFLAERTGGTYSTLKVQPAELEDSGVYFCASSHGGRETQYFGPGTRLLVL.

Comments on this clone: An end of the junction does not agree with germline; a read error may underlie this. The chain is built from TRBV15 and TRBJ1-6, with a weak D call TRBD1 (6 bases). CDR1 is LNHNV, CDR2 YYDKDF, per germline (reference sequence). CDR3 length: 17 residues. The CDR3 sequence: CATSRDHRDTYNSPLHF. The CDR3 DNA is TGTGCCACCAGCAGAGACCATCGGGACACCTACAATTCACCCCTCCACTTT.

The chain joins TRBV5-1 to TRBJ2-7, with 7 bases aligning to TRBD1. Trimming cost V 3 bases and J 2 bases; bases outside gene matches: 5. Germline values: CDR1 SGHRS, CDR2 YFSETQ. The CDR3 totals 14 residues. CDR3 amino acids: CASSWTGIAYEQYF. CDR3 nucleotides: TGCGCCAGCAGCTGGACAGGCATAGCCTACGAGCAGTACTTC.

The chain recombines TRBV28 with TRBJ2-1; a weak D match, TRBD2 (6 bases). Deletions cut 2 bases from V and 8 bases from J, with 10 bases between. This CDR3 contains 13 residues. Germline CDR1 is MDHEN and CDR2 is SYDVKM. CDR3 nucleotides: TGTGCCAGCAGTTTAGGAGGGAGTGATGAGCAGTTCTTC. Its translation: CASSLGGSDEQFF.

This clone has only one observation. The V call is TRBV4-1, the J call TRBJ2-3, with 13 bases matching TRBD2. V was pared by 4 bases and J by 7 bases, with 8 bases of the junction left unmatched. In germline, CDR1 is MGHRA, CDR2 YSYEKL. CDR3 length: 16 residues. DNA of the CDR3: TGCGCCAGCAGCCCGGGGACTAGCGGGGCCGAATATACGCAGTATTTT. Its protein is CASSPGTSGAEYTQYF.